This is a list of T cell receptor beta chains from one sample in a study of blood T cell repertoires in COVID-19. Profiled with immunoSEQ multiplex PCR; TCRdb holds only in-frame clones, not every one. This repertoire shows around 310,000 clones, 90% found once; its top ten account for around 0.96%. Sample: peripheral blood. These receptors were taken from a woman aged 40 to 55 with COVID-19, enrolled during active disease. Both conserved end residues are part of each CDR3. D genes are given only for firm matches. For some rows the clone size is stated as once, few or many, or as a class when expanded; others skip it.

>TRBD1|17|TRBV5-8|NA|TRBJ1-3
CASSLIQGGGSGNTIYF
TGTGCCAGCAGCTTGATTCAAGGGGGCGGCTCTGGAAACACCATATATTTT
>TRBD1|15|TRBV27|NA|TRBJ2-1
CASSPRTGLNNEQFF
TGTGCCAGCAGTCCCCGGACAGGGCTGAACAATGAGCAGTTCTTC
>NA|16|TRBV9|NA|TRBJ2-7
CASSVNPQGHSYEQYF
TGTGCCAGCAGCGTAAACCCACAGGGCCACTCCTACGAGCAGTACTTC
>NA|12|TRBV19|NA|TRBJ1-2
CASSMGARGYTF
TGTGCCAGTAGTATGGGGGCGCGCGGCTACACCTTC
>TRBD2|16|TRBV7-2|NA|TRBJ2-1
CASSRYGSGSYNEQFF
TGTGCCAGCAGCAGATACGGGAGCGGGAGTTACAATGAGCAGTTCTTC
>TRBD1|16|TRBV30|few|TRBJ1-6
CAWTVDRASYNSPLHF
TGTGCCTGGACCGTGGACAGGGCCTCCTATAATTCACCCCTCCACTTT
>NA|14|TRBV9|NA|TRBJ2-5
CASSAIGTRGTQYF
TGTGCCAGCAGCGCTATTGGTACTCGCGGGACCCAGTACTTC
>NA|14|TRBV5-1|NA|TRBJ1-1
CASSEPQGATEAFF
TGCGCCAGCAGCGAACCACAGGGAGCCACTGAAGCTTTCTTT
>NA|15|TRBV7-2|NA|TRBJ1-3
CASSIQPRAGNTIYF
TGTGCCAGCAGCATACAGCCGAGGGCAGGAAACACCATATATTTT
>TRBD2|20|TRBV4-1|few|TRBJ2-1
CASSRVPGQPGLAEYNEQFF
TGCGCCAGCAGCCGGGTACCGGGACAACCGGGACTAGCAGAGTACAATGAGCAGTTCTTC
>TRBD2|17|TRBV7-2|NA|TRBJ2-1
CASGLTLLAPRNNEQFF
TGTGCCAGCGGCCTTACCCTACTAGCGCCGAGGAACAATGAGCAGTTCTTC
>NA|12|TRBV10-3|NA|TRBJ1-3
CATWEAGNTIYF
TGTGCCACCTGGGAGGCTGGAAACACCATATATTTT
>NA|16|TRBV6-6|NA|TRBJ1-2
CASSYSSGGWDYGYTF
TGTGCCAGCAGTTACTCTTCGGGGGGATGGGACTATGGCTACACCTTC
>NA|13|TRBV11-2|NA|TRBJ2-2
CASSSQRTGELFF
TGTGCCAGCAGCTCGCAACGGACCGGGGAGCTGTTTTTT
>TRBD2|14|TRBV7-2|NA|TRBJ2-3
CASSGRAYTDTQYF
TGTGCCAGCAGCGGGAGGGCGTACACAGATACGCAGTATTTT
>NA|16|TRBV28|once|TRBJ2-3
CASSSSRHTSTDTQYF
TGTGCCAGCAGTTCGAGCCGACATACTAGCACAGATACGCAGTATTTT
>NA|16|TRBV4-3|NA|TRBJ2-5
CASSQDFAGGQETQYF
TGCGCCAGCAGCCAAGATTTCGCAGGGGGGCAAGAGACCCAGTACTTC
>TRBD2|14|TRBV9|NA|TRBJ2-4
CASSEGLRQNIQYF
TGTGCCAGCAGCGAGGGACTACGACAAAACATTCAGTACTTC
>NA|15|TRBV15|NA|TRBJ2-1
CATSRAGGGVYEQFF
TGTGCCACCAGCAGAGCTGGCGGAGGGGTGTATGAGCAGTTCTTC
>TRBD1|12|TRBV27|NA|TRBJ2-1
CASSLLTGEQFF
TGTGCCAGCAGTTTATTGACAGGGGAGCAGTTCTTC
>TRBD2|15|TRBV9|NA|TRBJ2-5
CASSAFNREAETQYF
TGTGCCAGCAGCGCGTTCAACCGGGAGGCGGAGACCCAGTACTTC
>TRBD1|15|TRBV28|NA|TRBJ2-7
CASSFGTGMSYEQYF
TGTGCCAGCAGTTTTGGGACAGGAATGTCCTACGAGCAGTACTTC
>TRBD2|17|TRBV13|NA|TRBJ2-1
CASSLGLLAGGSREQFF
TGTGCCAGCAGCTTAGGCCTCCTAGCGGGGGGCTCAAGGGAGCAGTTCTTC
>TRBD1|14|TRBV7-3|NA|TRBJ1-1
CASSPDRLNTEAFF
TGTGCCAGCAGCCCGGACAGGCTTAACACTGAAGCTTTCTTT
>TRBD1|13|TRBV19|NA|TRBJ1-5
CASSAGQGGSQHF
TGTGCCAGTAGTGCGGGACAGGGAGGCAGCCAGCATTTT
>TRBD2|16|TRBV5-1|NA|TRBJ2-5
CASSPSVAGERETQYF
TGCGCCAGCAGCCCCTCGGTAGCGGGAGAACGAGAGACCCAGTACTTC
>NA|12|TRBV28|NA|TRBJ1-1
CASSSQFAEAFF
TGTGCCAGCAGTTCCCAATTTGCTGAAGCTTTCTTT
>TRBD1|15|TRBV5-5|few|TRBJ1-1
CASSFLTGGNTEAFF
TGTGCCAGCAGTTTTTTGACAGGGGGCAACACTGAAGCTTTCTTT